What follows are 13 T cell receptor beta chains derived from one specimen sequenced in a study of identical twins. MiXCR, run by TCRdb on the 5' RACE reads, gives a single entry per CDR3 protein. The sample includes about 900,000 distinct CDR3 sequences, 9% to 15% seen only once; the top ten take 1.5% to 2%. This same sample was also part of a study on yellow fever vaccine responses in identical twins.

The sequenced sample consisted of PBMCs. These receptors originate from a woman aged 18-35 years in good health.

The CDR3 nucleotides read TGTGCCAGCAGCCAAGATGTCGGAGTGGCACAGACCCAGTACTTC. It codes for CASSQDVGVAQTQYF. The V call is TRBV3-1, the J call TRBJ2-5, with D unresolved. Germline V lookup: CDR1 LGHDT, CDR2 YNNKEL (reference sequence). V lost 0 bases and J 6 bases, leaving 14 bases between the germline ends. This CDR3 has 15 amino acids.

V usage is TRBV12-3 or TRBV12-4 and J usage is TRBJ1-4; 10 bases are shared with TRBD1. CDR3 length: 15 amino acids. V shed 3 bases, J shed 7 bases, and the junction held 5 bases outside the gene matches. This CDR3 reads CASSFRQGAREKLFF. For the CDR3, the DNA is TGTGCCAGCAGTTTCCGACAGGGGGCCCGTGAAAAACTGTTTTTT.

This clonotype came up many times. The rearrangement uses TRBV11-2 and TRBJ2-1; D perhaps matches TRBD2 (6 bases). CDR3 length equals 15 residues. The ends were cut back, 1 base at V and 4 bases at J, with 11 bases in the middle. The germline CDR1 and CDR2 sequences are SGHAT and FQNNGV. The CDR3: CASSLVRREYNEQFF. CDR3 nucleotide sequence: TGTGCCAGCAGCTTAGTTAGGCGGGAATACAATGAGCAGTTCTTC.

This clonotype has only a few counts. The chain recombines TRBV2 with TRBJ1-5; no clear D gene. V was trimmed by 5 bases and J by 5 bases, leaving 13 bases between them. Germline loops: CDR1 SNHLY, CDR2 FYNNEI. The CDR3 contains 14 residues. The CDR3 DNA reads as TGTGCCAGCAGTAGCGACGGGTATTATCAGCCCCAGCATTTT. It translates to CASSSDGYYQPQHF.

The V call is TRBV7-9, the J call TRBJ2-7, with TRBD2 matching 8 bases. Germline values: CDR1 SEHNR, CDR2 FQNEAQ (reference sequence). The CDR3 is made up of 15 amino acids. V dropped 5 bases and J dropped 5; count of bases not matched to a gene: 11. The CDR3 protein is CASSQGRGRIDEQYF. The DNA for the CDR3 is TGTGCCAGCAGCCAGGGGCGCGGGAGGATCGACGAGCAGTACTTC. Using reference TRBV7-9 and TRBJ2-7 for the parts outside the CDR3, the full variable domain is DTGVSQNPRHKITKRGQNVTFRCDPISEHNRLYWYRQTLGQGPEFLTYFQNEAQLEKSRLLSDRFSAERPKGSFSTLEIQRTEQGDSAMYLCASSQGRGRIDEQYFGPGTRLTVT.

The chain joins TRBV24-1 to TRBJ1-2, with a tentative D call TRBD1 (5 bases). Germline V gene lookup returns CDR1 KGHDR and CDR2 SFDVKD. Deletions cut 3 bases from V and 4 bases from J, with 14 bases between. The CDR3 totals 15 residues. CDR3 bases: TGTGCCACCAGTGATACACAGGACTCTGGCTATGGCTACACCTTC. This sequence encodes CATSDTQDSGYGYTF.

This clonotype was seen a few times. V and J are TRBV4-1 and TRBJ2-2, with 10 bases matching TRBD2. Germline values: CDR1 MGHRA, CDR2 YSYEKL. CDR3 size: 16 residues. The V and J ends lost 4 bases and 6 bases, in that order; junction bases with no gene match: 8. DNA of the CDR3: TGCGCCAGCAGCCTCCTTCTAGCGGGAGTTGCCGGGGAGCTGTTTTTT. It codes for CASSLLLAGVAGELFF.

J is TRBJ1-6 and V is TRBV2, with a possible D match to TRBD1 (5 bases). The V end lost 5 bases, the J end lost 10 bases, and 21 bases lay between the germline ends. Germline values: CDR1 SNHLY, CDR2 FYNNEI. The CDR3 is 16 residues long. The DNA for the CDR3 is TGTGCCAGCAGTTCAAGTGTGGGAGGGGCGCGATCACCCCTCCACTTT. This sequence encodes CASSSSVGGARSPLHF.

The chain combines TRBV28 with TRBJ2-1; D gene uncertain. Germline V gives CDR1 MDHEN, CDR2 SYDVKM. The CDR3 is 14 residues long. V was clipped by 4 bases and J by 9 bases, with 16 bases between them. CDR3 DNA sequence: TGTGCCAGCAGTTCATCCACCCTCGTGGGTGAGCAGTTCTTC. Translated, it gives CASSSSTLVGEQFF.

J is TRBJ2-1 and V is TRBV5-5; D gene ambiguous. Trimming cost V 0 bases and J 5 bases, with 15 bases left between them. This CDR3 spans 16 amino acids. In germline, CDR1 is SGHKS, CDR2 YYEKEE (reference sequence). CDR3 region: CASSLEVSSRNNEQFF. CDR3 nucleotides: TGTGCCAGCAGCTTGGAAGTTAGCAGCCGGAACAATGAGCAGTTCTTC.

This clonotype has at least ten counts. The chain is built from TRBV29-1 and TRBJ1-2; D unclear. The CDR3 extends over 14 amino acids. Per germline, CDR1 SQVTM and CDR2 ANQGSEA. Trimming pared 1 base from V and 6 bases from J, leaving 15 bases between. The CDR3 bases are TGCAGCGTTGAAGGAGGACCGGAACTTAATGGCTACACCTTC. It yields the protein CSVEGGPELNGYTF.

The chain combines TRBV28 with TRBJ2-2; D perhaps matches TRBD1 (5 bases). Trimming took 10 bases from V and 3 from J, leaving 18 bases between them. The CDR3 length is 15 residues. CDR1 and CDR2 (germline): MDHEN, SYDVKM. Written as DNA, the CDR3 is TGTGCCACCCAAGTTTTAGGGGTGTACACCGGGGAGCTGTTTTTT. It encodes CATQVLGVYTGELFF.

A few counts support this clonotype. V gene TRBV20-1 combines with J gene TRBJ2-2; 11 nucleotides match TRBD1. Trimming removed 2 bases from V and 2 bases from J; junction bases left unmatched: 4. Germline CDR1 DFQATT, CDR2 SNEGSKA (reference sequence). This CDR3 has 16 residues. The CDR3 protein is CSARPGTGGNTGELFF. The DNA for the CDR3 is TGCAGTGCTAGACCTGGGACAGGGGGTAACACCGGGGAGCTGTTTTTT.